One and the same sample provided the 14 T cell receptor beta chains below, sequenced in a study of blood T cell repertoires in COVID-19 (dated by TCRdb to about 2020). Library generation was performed with the immunoSEQ multiplex PCR assay. In TCRdb, the immuneACCESS table is reduced to in-frame sequences with V and J assigned. These tables do not hold every clone; where another copy was compared, an unresolved V gene accounts for under half, and the others remain unexplained. The sample table contains about 77,000 clones; only one count was recorded for over 85% of them. The ten top clones hold roughly 15% of the sample. Material for sequencing was peripheral blood. The receptors shown here come from a woman of 80 years or more with active or convalescent COVID-19.

This sequence joins TRBV7-2 and TRBJ1-5; D gene ambiguous. Looked up from germline, CDR1 is SGHTA and CDR2 is FQGNSA. The CDR3 is 13 amino acids. V lost 8 bases to trimming and J lost 4 bases, with 12 bases between them. CDR3 region: CASAILRNQPQHF. CDR3 coding DNA: TGTGCCAGCGCCATTTTGAGAAATCAGCCCCAGCATTTT.

The chain employs TRBV6-5 and TRBJ2-7, with D tentatively TRBD2 (5 bases). The length of the CDR3 is 13 residues. Trimming cost V 0 bases and J 6 bases, with 9 bases left between them. Germline V lookup: CDR1 MNHEY, CDR2 SVGAGI. CDR3 nucleotides: TGTGCCAGCAGTTACTCTTCGGGGTTCGAGCAGTACTTC. Protein product: CASSYSSGFEQYF.

This clone has a single count. V is TRBV28 and J is TRBJ1-2; no clear D gene. V lost 4 bases and J lost 5, with 14 bases in between. This CDR3 has 14 amino acids. The V gene's germline CDR1 is MDHEN and CDR2 SYDVKM. The CDR3 here is CASSSRRGGYGYTF. As DNA, the CDR3 is TGTGCCAGCAGTTCCCGACGGGGAGGGTATGGCTACACCTTC.

The chain carries TRBV7-9 and TRBJ1-2, with D uncertain. V lost 3 bases and J lost 5, with 13 bases in between. The CDR3 has 14 residues. Germline lookup yields CDR1 SEHNR and CDR2 FQNEAQ (reference sequence). The CDR3 is CASSFAGSDYGYTF. The DNA of the CDR3 is TGTGCCAGCAGCTTCGCGGGCAGCGATTATGGCTACACCTTC.

The V gene is TRBV19, the J gene TRBJ2-3; possibly TRBD1 for D (6 bases). Germline V gives CDR1 LNHDA, CDR2 SQIVND (reference sequence). The germline V and J ends were trimmed by 4 bases and 5 bases, with 13 bases remaining between them. The CDR3 consists of 14 residues. The CDR3 here is CASSRGYRVDTQYF. In DNA, the CDR3 is TGTGCCAGTAGTAGAGGGTACAGGGTAGATACGCAGTATTTT.

This sequence joins TRBV15 and TRBJ1-1; TRBD1 agrees at 8 bases. Per germline, CDR1 LNHNV and CDR2 YYDKDF (reference sequence). The length of the CDR3 is 14 residues. The V gene end was trimmed by 2 bases and the J gene end by 5 bases; junction bases not matched to a gene: 4. The CDR3 DNA reads TGTGCCACCAGCAGACCTACAGGGGGAACTGAAGCTTTCTTT. Amino acid sequence: CATSRPTGGTEAFF.

This clone was seen once. This rearrangement joins TRBV4-1 to TRBJ1-2; a weak D match, TRBD1 (6 bases). From germline, CDR1 is MGHRA and CDR2 YSYEKL. Trimming left V 0 bases short and J 4 bases short, with 15 bases between. The CDR3 length is 16 residues. CDR3 DNA: TGCGCCAGCAGCCAAGATTTTGGGGGCTTATCCTATGGCTACACCTTC. Amino acids: CASSQDFGGLSYGYTF.

This clone occurred a few times. J is TRBJ2-5 and V is TRBV11-2; 7 positions match TRBD2. The CDR3 totals 14 residues. Germline V lookup: CDR1 SGHAT, CDR2 FQNNGV. The V gene end was trimmed by 2 bases and the J gene end by 4 bases; junction bases not matched to a gene: 4. The DNA for the CDR3 is TGTGCCAGCAGCTTAAGCGGGGAGAGAGAGACCCAGTACTTC. Protein sequence: CASSLSGERETQYF.

This clone occurred a few times. V is TRBV5-1 and J is TRBJ2-2; 8 bases line up with TRBD1. This CDR3 region has 16 residues. Germline V gives CDR1 SGHRS, CDR2 YFSETQ. V shed 4 bases and J 2 bases; nucleotides not matched to a gene: 7. The CDR3 protein is CASSPWTGINTGELFF. As DNA, the CDR3 is TGCGCCAGCAGCCCCTGGACAGGGATTAACACCGGGGAGCTGTTTTTT.

V and J are TRBV7-9 and TRBJ1-2; tentatively, D is TRBD1 (5 bases). This CDR3 comprises 14 residues. The V gene lost 3 bases and the J gene lost 6 bases, with 14 bases spanning the gap. CDR1 is SEHNR and CDR2 is FQNEAQ in the germline V gene (reference sequence). This CDR3 reads CASSFGGEGHGYTF. The CDR3 coding sequence is TGTGCCAGCAGCTTCGGGGGAGAGGGCCATGGCTACACCTTC.

This clone is a singleton in its sample. The chain carries TRBV5-1 and TRBJ1-2; 7 bases are shared with TRBD1. Germline CDR1 reads SGHRS; CDR2 reads YFSETQ. V dropped 4 bases and J dropped 6; count of bases not matched to a gene: 9. This CDR3 has 14 amino acids. CDR3 sequence reads: CASSASGTANGYTF. The CDR3, as DNA: TGCGCCAGCAGCGCCTCCGGGACAGCAAATGGCTACACCTTC.

This clone was recorded only once. The chain combines TRBV3-1 (or the pseudogene TRBV3-2) with TRBJ2-5, with TRBD2 as a possible D gene (6 bases). Germline V gene sequence: CDR1 LGHDT, CDR2 YNNKEL (reference sequence). V was cut by 7 bases and J by 5 bases, with 14 bases left in between. This CDR3 has 13 residues. CDR3 sequence: CASKIGSGETQYF. The CDR3 nucleotides read TGTGCCAGCAAAATAGGCAGCGGGGAGACCCAGTACTTC.

This sequence joins TRBV7-2 and TRBJ2-2; D might be TRBD2 (5 bases). CDR1 is SGHTA, CDR2 FQGNSA, per germline. V dropped 2 bases and J dropped 6 bases, with 13 bases sitting between them. The CDR3 covers 15 residues. CDR3: CASSLTGIRAGELFF. CDR3 nucleotide sequence: TGTGCCAGCAGCTTAACCGGGATTCGGGCCGGGGAGCTGTTTTTT.

This chain links TRBV19 with TRBJ1-2; TRBD1 matches at 9 bases. The CDR3 has 17 residues. Germline V CDR1 and CDR2: LNHDA, SQIVND (reference sequence). Trimming removed 5 bases from V and 4 bases from J; junction bases left unmatched: 14. The CDR3 bases are TGTGCCAGTAGTTCACAGGGGGCGAAGAGGAGGGCCTATGGCTACACCTTC. Protein: CASSSQGAKRRAYGYTF. The variable domain in full, with the rest retrieved from reference TRBV19 and TRBJ1-2, is DGGITQSPKYLFRKEGQNVTLSCEQNLNHDAMYWYRQDPGQGLRLIYYSQIVNDFQKGDIAEGYSVSREKKESFPLTVTSAQKNPTAFYLCASSSQGAKRRAYGYTFGSGTRLTVV.